The next 22 T cell receptor beta chains were all read from a single sample in a study of CXCR3-negative and CXCR3-positive naive CD8 T cells (dated by TCRdb to between 2019 and 2020). Sequenced using a NextSeq 550. The Human TCR Profiling Kit (MiLaboratory) was used to prepare UMI-labeled 5' RACE TRB cDNA libraries. TCRdb reprocessed the reads and provides one entry for every CDR3 protein sequence; no DNA is given. This specimen's table enumerates just over 40,000 distinct CDR3 sequences. The ten largest clonotypes hold around 1.9% of the sample. Input material: naive CXCR3- CD8+ T cells from blood. The cell subset or site label here, explained by the study, means: CD45RO-CCR7+CD27+CD95- naive CD8+ T cells lacking CXCR3 (TNR3-). The receptors come from a human donor in good health. Some clones in this sample may be carry-over from other donors' samples.

The gene calls are TRBV24-1 and TRBJ2-1. The CDR3 is made up of 12 amino acids. Germline-derived CDR1 and CDR2 are KGHDR and SFDVKD. The CDR3 spells CATSDPFNEQFF.

This chain connects TRBV7-9 to TRBJ2-3; TCRdb reports TRBD1, a call that lacks DNA to check it against. The germline V gene has CDR1 SEHNR and CDR2 FQNEAQ (reference sequence). There are 15 residues in the CDR3. The CDR3 is CASSFRWGRTDTQYF.

V is TRBV24-1 and J is TRBJ2-3; TCRdb picks TRBD1, but there is no DNA to check that call. This CDR3 comprises 16 residues. Germline values: CDR1 KGHDR, CDR2 SFDVKD. This chain's CDR3 is CATSDLSPQGTDTQYF.

The chain couples TRBV27 to TRBJ2-7. CDR3 size: 13 residues. Germline CDR1 and CDR2: MNHEY and SMNVEV (reference sequence). The CDR3 reads CASSFGVSYEQYF.

V usage is TRBV2 and J usage is TRBJ2-7; the D call of TRBD1 rests on TCRdb alone, since no DNA is present to check it. Per the germline V gene, CDR1 is SNHLY and CDR2 is FYNNEI. The CDR3 consists of 21 residues. The CDR3 protein is CASSEMSVGGGGPGSSYEQYF.

The chain carries TRBV14 and TRBJ1-1. This CDR3 has 11 residues. The germline V gene encodes CDR1 SGHDN and CDR2 FVKESK. The CDR3 sequence: CASSQHLEAFF.

The chain uses TRBV19 and TRBJ2-1; TCRdb indicates TRBD2, and absent DNA this call remains unverified. The length of the CDR3 is 15 residues. Germline-derived CDR1 and CDR2 are LNHDA and SQIVND (reference sequence). CDR3 in amino acids: CASSVLAGAGNEQFF.

The J gene is TRBJ2-1, the V gene TRBV9; TCRdb's assignment of TRBD1 cannot be checked, as there is no DNA. The germline gives CDR1 SGDLS, CDR2 YYNGEE. CDR3 length: 13 residues. The CDR3 sequence is CASSSTGVNEQFF.

The chain joins TRBV6-2 or TRBV6-3 to TRBJ2-3. The V gene's germline CDR1 is MNHEY and CDR2 SVGEGT. This CDR3 has 16 amino acids. The CDR3 loop reads CASSYSIRAGTDTQYF.

The chain carries TRBV5-1 and TRBJ2-7; TCRdb returns TRBD2, unconfirmable since there is no DNA. This CDR3 contains 18 residues. The V gene's germline CDR1 is SGHRS and CDR2 YFSETQ. CDR3 sequence reads: CASSPGLAGVPSSYEQYF. The whole variable domain, filled in from reference TRBV5-1 and TRBJ2-7, reads KAGVTQTPRYLIKTRGQQVTLSCSPISGHRSVSWYQQTPGQGLQFLFEYFSETQRNKGNFPGRFSGRQFSNSRSEMNVSTLELGDSALYLCASSPGLAGVPSSYEQYFGPGTRLTVT.

V and J are TRBV7-9 and TRBJ1-5. The germline CDR1 and CDR2 sequences are SEHNR and FQNEAQ (reference sequence). The CDR3 runs 15 residues. CDR3 residues: CASSSLLDGNQPQHF.

The V call is TRBV29-1, the J call TRBJ2-2; TCRdb calls TRBD1, which cannot be checked without DNA. There are 14 residues in the CDR3. The germline V gene encodes CDR1 SQVTM and CDR2 ANQGSEA. The CDR3 loop is CSVEQGINTGELFF.

V is TRBV29-1 and J is TRBJ1-6. Per germline, CDR1 SQVTM and CDR2 ANQGSEA. The CDR3 covers 11 residues. CDR3 sequence reads: CSVAPNSPLHF.

This chain links TRBV6-6 with TRBJ2-7; TCRdb indicates TRBD1, and absent DNA this call remains unverified. The CDR3 consists of 15 residues. Germline assignment: CDR1 MNHNY and CDR2 SVGAGI (reference sequence). This CDR3 is CASGQVTGANYEQYF.

The gene calls are TRBV12-3 or TRBV12-4 and TRBJ1-4. This CDR3 has 12 amino acids. Here the CDR3 reads CASSPSPEKLFF.

The rearrangement uses TRBV5-5 and TRBJ2-7; TCRdb's D call, TRBD1, is unchecked because there is no DNA. Germline CDR1 reads SGHKS; CDR2 reads YYEKEE (reference sequence). This CDR3 contains 15 residues. CDR3 protein: CASSPSSDSNYEQYF.

This rearrangement joins TRBV6-4 to TRBJ2-2; lacking DNA, the TRBD1 call made by TCRdb goes unchecked. Germline CDR1 MRHNA, CDR2 SNTAGT. The CDR3 contains 12 residues. This CDR3 is CASSTGAGELFF.

V and J are TRBV4-2 and TRBJ1-1. The CDR3 length is 13 residues. CDR1 LGHNA and CDR2 YNFKEQ come from the germline V gene. This chain's CDR3 is CASSQRGDTEAFF.

This chain links TRBV6-5 with TRBJ1-1. Per germline, CDR1 MNHEY and CDR2 SVGAGI. The CDR3 has 15 residues. This CDR3 is CASSYVSSGGTEAFF.

The CDR3 sequence is CASSPPAGGPNEQFF. The chain uses TRBV19 and TRBJ2-1; the TCRdb call, TRBD2, lacks DNA for checking. Per the germline V gene, CDR1 is LNHDA and CDR2 is SQIVND (reference sequence). This CDR3 contains 15 residues.

The chain links TRBV2 to TRBJ2-1; TCRdb picks TRBD2, but there is no DNA to check that call. CDR1 is SNHLY, CDR2 FYNNEI, per germline. This CDR3 contains 14 residues. The CDR3 region is CASTSGGLYNEQFF.

This rearrangement joins TRBV30 to TRBJ1-1; the D call from TCRdb, TRBD1, cannot be confirmed without DNA. The CDR3 covers 15 residues. Germline values: CDR1 GTSNPN, CDR2 SVGIG (reference sequence). This chain's CDR3 is CAWSIGGGYSTEAFF.